The 2 T cell receptor beta chains below come from one sample, sequenced in a study of CD8 T cells in Susac syndrome. The RNA, about 0.45 to 1 ug, was put through reverse transcription using random hexamers. One entry per CDR3 protein results from TCRdb running MiXCR on the immunoSEQ multiplex PCR reads. Among around 85,000 distinct CDR3 sequences listed, 85% to 95% were seen once. Sample: CD8+ T cells from PBMCs. These receptors were taken from a human donor with Susac syndrome.

The rearrangement links TRBV27 to TRBJ2-1, with 10 bases identical to TRBD2. Germline V gives CDR1 MNHEY, CDR2 SMNVEV (reference sequence). This CDR3 contains 16 residues. Germline trimming cut 4 bases from V and 8 bases from J; bases unmatched to any gene: 11. CDR3 sequence reads: CASSSESSGSRYEQFF. The CDR3 DNA reads as TGTGCCAGCAGTTCCGAATCTAGCGGGAGTAGGTATGAGCAGTTCTTC.

V usage is TRBV12-5 and J usage is TRBJ2-3; possible D gene TRBD2, 6 bases. This CDR3 has 18 residues. Looked up from germline, CDR1 is LGHNT and CDR2 is FRNRAP. V lost 6 bases and J lost 0, with 22 bases in between. Written as DNA, the CDR3 is TGTGCTAGTGGCACCACCCTCCTGACTAGTAGTAGCACAGATACGCAGTATTTT. Translation gives CASGTTLLTSSSTDTQYF.